This TCR beta chain appears in the sequencing data of a study of OX40 agonist ivuxolimab in advanced cancers. The study's findings and limits: On average, a greater number of expanded clones characterised CD8+ T cells relative to CD4+.

Germline CDR1 is SGHRS and CDR2 is YFSETQ. This CDR3 spans 14 amino acids. With 0 bases clipped from V and 7 bases from J, the junction kept 0 bases outside the gene matches. Some clones are missing from TCRdb's copy, which holds only in-frame ones; the method was immunoSEQ multiplex PCR. Among tens of thousands of clones listed, about 85% were seen once. On this clone: Its antigen is still unknown.

The chain employs TRBV5-1 and TRBJ2-2; 10 nucleotides line up with TRBD2. Sample: CD4+ or CD8+ T cells sorted from blood, taken in a trial of the OX40 agonist ivuxolimab. This TCR was sampled from an adult with an advanced solid tumor such as melanoma, head and neck, liver or kidney cancer. The CDR3 sequence: CASSLGTSGGELFF. Written as DNA, the CDR3 is TGCGCCAGCAGCTTGGGGACTAGCGGCGGGGAGCTGTTTTTT.